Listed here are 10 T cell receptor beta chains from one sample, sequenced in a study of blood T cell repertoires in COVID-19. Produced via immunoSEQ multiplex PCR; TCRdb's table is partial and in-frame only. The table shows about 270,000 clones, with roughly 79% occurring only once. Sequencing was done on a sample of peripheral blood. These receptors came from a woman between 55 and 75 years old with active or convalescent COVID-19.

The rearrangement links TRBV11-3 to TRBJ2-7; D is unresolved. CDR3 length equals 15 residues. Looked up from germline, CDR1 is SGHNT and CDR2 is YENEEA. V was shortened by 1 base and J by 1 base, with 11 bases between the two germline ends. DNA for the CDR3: TGTGCCAGCAGCTTAGGGGCAGGAACGTCCTACGAGCAGTACTTC. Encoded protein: CASSLGAGTSYEQYF.

CDR3 protein: CASRDSVLNYGYTF. CDR3 DNA sequence: TGTGCCAGCAGGGACAGCGTACTTAACTATGGCTACACCTTC. V gene TRBV2 combines with J gene TRBJ1-2; D is possibly TRBD1 (6 bases). Germline V lookup: CDR1 SNHLY, CDR2 FYNNEI. This CDR3 comprises 14 residues. V lost 6 bases, J lost 1 base, and 12 bases lay in between.

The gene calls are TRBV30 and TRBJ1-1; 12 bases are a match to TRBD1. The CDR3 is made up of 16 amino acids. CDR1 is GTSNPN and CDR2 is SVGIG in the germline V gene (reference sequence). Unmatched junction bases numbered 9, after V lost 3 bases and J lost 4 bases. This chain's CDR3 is CAWRKGTGGGGTEAFF. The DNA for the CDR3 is TGTGCCTGGAGGAAAGGGACAGGGGGCGGGGGCACTGAAGCTTTCTTT.

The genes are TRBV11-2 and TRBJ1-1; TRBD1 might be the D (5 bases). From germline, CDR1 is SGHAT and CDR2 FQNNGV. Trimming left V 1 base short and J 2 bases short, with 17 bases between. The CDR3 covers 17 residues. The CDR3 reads CASSLGPGGTGNTEAFF. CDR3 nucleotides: TGTGCCAGCAGCTTAGGGCCAGGCGGGACCGGAAACACTGAAGCTTTCTTT.

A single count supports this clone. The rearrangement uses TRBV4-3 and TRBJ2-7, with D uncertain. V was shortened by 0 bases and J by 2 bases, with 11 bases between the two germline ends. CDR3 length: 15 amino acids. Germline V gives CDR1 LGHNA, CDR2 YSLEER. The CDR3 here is CASSQDRSSPYEQYF. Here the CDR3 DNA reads TGCGCCAGCAGCCAAGATCGGAGCAGTCCCTACGAGCAGTACTTC.

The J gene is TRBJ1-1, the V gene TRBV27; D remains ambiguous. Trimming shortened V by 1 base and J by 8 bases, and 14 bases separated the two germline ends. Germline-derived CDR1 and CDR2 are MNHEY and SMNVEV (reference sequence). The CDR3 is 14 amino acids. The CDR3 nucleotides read TGTGCCAGCAGTTTATATCGGGGTACGGGAGAAGCTTTCTTT. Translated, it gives CASSLYRGTGEAFF.

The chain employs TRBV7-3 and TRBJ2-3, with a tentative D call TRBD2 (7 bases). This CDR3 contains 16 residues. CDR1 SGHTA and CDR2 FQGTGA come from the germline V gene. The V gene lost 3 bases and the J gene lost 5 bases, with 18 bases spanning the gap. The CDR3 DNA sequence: TGTGCCAGCAGCTTGGGTTACGGGGGGCTGGGAGATACGCAGTATTTT. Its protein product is CASSLGYGGLGDTQYF.

The CDR3 sequence is CASSLAGDRVAYEQYF. The DNA for the CDR3 is TGTGCCAGCAGTTTAGCGGGGGACAGGGTTGCCTACGAGCAGTACTTC. The chain carries TRBV27 and TRBJ2-7; 9 bases are shared with TRBD1. CDR3 length: 16 amino acids. With 2 bases clipped from V and 2 bases from J, the junction kept 7 bases outside the gene matches. Germline assignment: CDR1 MNHEY and CDR2 SMNVEV (reference sequence).

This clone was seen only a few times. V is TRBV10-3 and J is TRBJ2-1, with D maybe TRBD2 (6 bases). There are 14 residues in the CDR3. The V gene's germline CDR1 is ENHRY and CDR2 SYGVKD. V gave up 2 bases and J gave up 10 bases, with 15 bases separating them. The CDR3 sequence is CAISEGGPLGEQFF. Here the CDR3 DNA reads TGTGCCATCAGTGAGGGAGGGCCTCTTGGGGAGCAGTTCTTC.

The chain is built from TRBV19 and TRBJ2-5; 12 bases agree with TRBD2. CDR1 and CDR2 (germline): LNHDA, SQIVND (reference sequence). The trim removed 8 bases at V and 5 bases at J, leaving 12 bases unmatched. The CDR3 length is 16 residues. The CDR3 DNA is TGTGCCAGTCGGGGGCTAGCGGGGGGGCCCGGGGAGACCCAGTACTTC. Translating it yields CASRGLAGGPGETQYF.